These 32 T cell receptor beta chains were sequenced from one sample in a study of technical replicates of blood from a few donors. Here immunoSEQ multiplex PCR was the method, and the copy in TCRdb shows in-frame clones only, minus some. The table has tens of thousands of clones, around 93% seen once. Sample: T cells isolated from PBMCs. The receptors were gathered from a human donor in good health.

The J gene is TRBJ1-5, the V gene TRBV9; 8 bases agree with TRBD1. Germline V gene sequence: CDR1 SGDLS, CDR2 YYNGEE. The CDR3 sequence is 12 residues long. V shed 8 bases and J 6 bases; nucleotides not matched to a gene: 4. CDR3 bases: TGTGCCAGTGGACAGGGCCTTCAGCCCCAGCATTTT. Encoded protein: CASGQGLQPQHF. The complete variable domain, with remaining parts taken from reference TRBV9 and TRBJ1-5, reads DSGVTQTPKHLITATGQRVTLRCSPRSGDLSVYWYQQSLDQGLQFLIQYYNGEERAKGNILERFSAQQFPDLHSELNLSSLELGDSALYFCASGQGLQPQHFGDGTRLSIL.

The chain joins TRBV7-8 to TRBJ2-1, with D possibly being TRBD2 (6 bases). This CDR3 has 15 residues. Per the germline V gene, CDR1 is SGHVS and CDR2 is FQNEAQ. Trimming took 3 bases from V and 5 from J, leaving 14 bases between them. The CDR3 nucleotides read TGTGCCAGCAGCTTCCGGGAGTACACTAACAATGAGCAGTTCTTC. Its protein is CASSFREYTNNEQFF.

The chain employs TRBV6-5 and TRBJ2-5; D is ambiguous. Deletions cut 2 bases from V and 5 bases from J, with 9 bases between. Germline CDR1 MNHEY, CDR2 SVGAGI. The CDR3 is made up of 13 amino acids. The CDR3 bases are TGTGCCAGCAGTTACAATCTTCTCGAGACCCAGTACTTC. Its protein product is CASSYNLLETQYF.

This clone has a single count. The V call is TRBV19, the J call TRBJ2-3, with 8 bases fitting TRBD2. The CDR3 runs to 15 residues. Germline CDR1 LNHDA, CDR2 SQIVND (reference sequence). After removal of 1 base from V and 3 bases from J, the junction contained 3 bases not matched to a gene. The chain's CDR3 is CASSIGGRRTDTQYF. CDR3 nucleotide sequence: TGTGCCAGTAGTATAGGCGGGAGGAGGACAGATACGCAGTATTTT.

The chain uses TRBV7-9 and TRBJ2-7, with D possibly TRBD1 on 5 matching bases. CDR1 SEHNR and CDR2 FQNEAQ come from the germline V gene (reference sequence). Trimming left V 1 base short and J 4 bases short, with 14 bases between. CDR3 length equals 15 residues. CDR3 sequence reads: CASSLVPPTGYEQYF. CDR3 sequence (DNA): TGTGCCAGCAGCTTAGTCCCCCCAACAGGTTACGAGCAGTACTTC.

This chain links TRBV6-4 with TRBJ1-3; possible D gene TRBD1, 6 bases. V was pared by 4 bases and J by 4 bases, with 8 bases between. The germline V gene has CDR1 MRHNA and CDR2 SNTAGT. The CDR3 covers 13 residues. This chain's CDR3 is CASSAGAGNTIYF. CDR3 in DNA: TGTGCCAGCAGTGCAGGGGCCGGAAACACCATATATTTT.

CDR3 nucleotides: TGTGCCAGTAGTATGGGGGCAGGGAGCTCCTACAATGAGCAGTTCTTC. As protein: CASSMGAGSSYNEQFF. V gene TRBV19 combines with J gene TRBJ2-1; TRBD1 is a possible D gene (6 bases). Trimming left V 3 bases short and J 0 bases short, with 12 bases between. Germline V gene data show CDR1 as LNHDA and CDR2 as SQIVND (reference sequence). This CDR3 region has 16 residues. The full variable domain, completed using reference TRBV19 and TRBJ2-1, is DGGITQSPKYLFRKEGQNVTLSCEQNLNHDAMYWYRQDPGQGLRLIYYSQIVNDFQKGDIAEGYSVSREKKESFPLTVTSAQKNPTAFYLCASSMGAGSSYNEQFFGPGTRLTVL.

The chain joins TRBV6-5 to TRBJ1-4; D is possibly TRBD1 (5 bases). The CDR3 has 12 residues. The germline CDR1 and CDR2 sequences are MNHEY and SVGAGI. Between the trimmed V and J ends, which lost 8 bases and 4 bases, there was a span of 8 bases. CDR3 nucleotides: TGTGCCAGCGGGGGGGGTAATGAAAAACTGTTTTTT. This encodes CASGGGNEKLFF.

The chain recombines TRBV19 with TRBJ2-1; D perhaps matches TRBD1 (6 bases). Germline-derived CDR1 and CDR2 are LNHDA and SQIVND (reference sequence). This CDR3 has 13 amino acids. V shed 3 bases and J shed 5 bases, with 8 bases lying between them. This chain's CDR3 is CASSIQGNNEQFF. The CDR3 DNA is TGTGCCAGTAGTATTCAGGGGAACAATGAGCAGTTCTTC.

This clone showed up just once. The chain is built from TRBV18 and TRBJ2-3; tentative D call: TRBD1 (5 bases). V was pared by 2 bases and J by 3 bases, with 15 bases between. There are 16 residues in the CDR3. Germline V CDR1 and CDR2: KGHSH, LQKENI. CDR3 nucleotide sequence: TGTGCCAGCTCACCATATTCCCAGGGAAGTACAGATACGCAGTATTTT. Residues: CASSPYSQGSTDTQYF.

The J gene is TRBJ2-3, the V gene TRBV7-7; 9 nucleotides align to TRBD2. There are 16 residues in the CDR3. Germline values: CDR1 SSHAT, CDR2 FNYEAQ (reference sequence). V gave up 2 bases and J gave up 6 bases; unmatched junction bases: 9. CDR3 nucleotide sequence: TGTGCCAGCAGCTTAAATAGCGGGAGAAACGCGGATACGCAGTATTTT. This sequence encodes CASSLNSGRNADTQYF.

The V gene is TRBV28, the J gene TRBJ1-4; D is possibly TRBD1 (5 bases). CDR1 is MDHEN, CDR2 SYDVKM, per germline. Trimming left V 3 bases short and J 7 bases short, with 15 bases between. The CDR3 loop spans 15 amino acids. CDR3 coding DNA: TGTGCCAGCAGTTTCCGGGGGGTACTGATTGAAAAACTGTTTTTT. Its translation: CASSFRGVLIEKLFF.

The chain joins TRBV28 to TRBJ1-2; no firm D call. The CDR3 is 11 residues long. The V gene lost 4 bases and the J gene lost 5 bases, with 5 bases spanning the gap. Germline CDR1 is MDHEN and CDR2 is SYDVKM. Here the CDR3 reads CASSSEYGYTF. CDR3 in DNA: TGTGCCAGCAGTTCGGAGTATGGCTACACCTTC.

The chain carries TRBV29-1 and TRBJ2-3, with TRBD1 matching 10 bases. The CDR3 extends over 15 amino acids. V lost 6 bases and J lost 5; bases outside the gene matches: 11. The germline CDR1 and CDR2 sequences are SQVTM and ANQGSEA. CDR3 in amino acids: CSVDLLGQGGDTQYF. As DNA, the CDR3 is TGCAGCGTCGATCTCTTAGGACAGGGGGGAGATACGCAGTATTTT.

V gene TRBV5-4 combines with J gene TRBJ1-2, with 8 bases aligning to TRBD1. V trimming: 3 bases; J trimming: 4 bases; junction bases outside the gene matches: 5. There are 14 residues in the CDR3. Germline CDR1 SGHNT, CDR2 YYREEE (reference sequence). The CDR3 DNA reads TGTGCCAGCAGCTCCGTGGGGACAGGCTATGGCTACACCTTC. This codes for CASSSVGTGYGYTF.

CDR3 sequence reads: CASSAQSGASSYNEQFF. CDR3 DNA: TGTGCCAGCAGCGCCCAGTCAGGGGCCAGCTCCTACAATGAGCAGTTCTTC. V gene TRBV7-2 combines with J gene TRBJ2-1; weak D call: TRBD1 (6 bases). The CDR3 is 17 residues long. From germline, CDR1 is SGHTA and CDR2 FQGNSA. Deletions cut 5 bases from V and 0 bases from J, with 17 bases between.

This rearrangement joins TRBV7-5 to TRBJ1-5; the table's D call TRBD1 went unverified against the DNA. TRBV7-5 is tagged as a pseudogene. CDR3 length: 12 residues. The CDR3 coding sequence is TGTGTCAGAAGCGAAAGGGGCCAGCCCCAGCATTTT. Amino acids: CVRSERGQPQHF.

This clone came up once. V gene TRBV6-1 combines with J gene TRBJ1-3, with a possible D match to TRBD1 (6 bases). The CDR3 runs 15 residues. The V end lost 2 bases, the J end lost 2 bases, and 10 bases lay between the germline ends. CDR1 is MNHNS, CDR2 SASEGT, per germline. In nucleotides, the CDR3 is TGTGCCAGCAGTGAATCAGGGGTCCCTGGAAACACCATATATTTT. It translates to CASSESGVPGNTIYF.

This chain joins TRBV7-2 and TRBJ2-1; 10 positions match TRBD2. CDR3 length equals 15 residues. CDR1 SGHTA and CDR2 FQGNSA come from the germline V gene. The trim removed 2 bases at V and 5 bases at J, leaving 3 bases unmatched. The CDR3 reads CASSLFGLADNEQFF. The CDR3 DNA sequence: TGTGCCAGCAGCTTATTTGGACTAGCGGACAATGAGCAGTTCTTC.

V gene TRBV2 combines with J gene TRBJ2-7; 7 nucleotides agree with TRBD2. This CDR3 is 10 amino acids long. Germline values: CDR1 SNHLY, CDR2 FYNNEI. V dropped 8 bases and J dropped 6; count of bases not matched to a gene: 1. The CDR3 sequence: CASLAAEQYF. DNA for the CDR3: TGTGCCAGCCTAGCGGCCGAGCAGTACTTC.

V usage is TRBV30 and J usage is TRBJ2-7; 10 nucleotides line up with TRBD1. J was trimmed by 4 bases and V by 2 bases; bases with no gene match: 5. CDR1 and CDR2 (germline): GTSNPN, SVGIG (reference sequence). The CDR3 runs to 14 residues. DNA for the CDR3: TGTGCCTGGAGTCCGGGACAGGGGCCGTACGAGCAGTACTTC. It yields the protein CAWSPGQGPYEQYF.

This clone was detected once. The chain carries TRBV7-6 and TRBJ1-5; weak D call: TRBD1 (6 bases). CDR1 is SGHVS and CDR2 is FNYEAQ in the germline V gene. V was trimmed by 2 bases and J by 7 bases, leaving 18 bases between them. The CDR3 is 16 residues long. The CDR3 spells CASSLLMGHPSQPQHF. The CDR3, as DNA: TGTGCCAGCAGCTTATTAATGGGACACCCTAGCCAGCCCCAGCATTTT.

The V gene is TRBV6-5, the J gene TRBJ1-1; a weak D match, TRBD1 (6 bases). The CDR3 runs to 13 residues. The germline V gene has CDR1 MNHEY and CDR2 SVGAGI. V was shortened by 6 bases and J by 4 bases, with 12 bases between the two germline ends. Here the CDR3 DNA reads TGTGCCAGCAGGGGAGGGGGGACCACTGAAGCTTTCTTT. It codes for CASRGGGTTEAFF.

CDR3 nucleotide sequence: TGTGCCAGCAGCGAGGAGGGATTTAATGAAAAACTGTTTTTT. Protein: CASSEEGFNEKLFF. The rearrangement links TRBV9 to TRBJ1-4, with D unclear. In germline, CDR1 is SGDLS, CDR2 YYNGEE. The CDR3 totals 14 residues. V lost 3 bases and J lost 4, with 10 bases in between.

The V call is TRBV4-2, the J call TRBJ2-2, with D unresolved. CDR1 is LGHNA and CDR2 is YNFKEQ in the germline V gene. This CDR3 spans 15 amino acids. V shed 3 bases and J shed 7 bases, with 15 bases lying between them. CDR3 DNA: TGTGCCAGCAGCCATGGAGTCTTGGTTCGCGGGGAGCTGTTTTTT. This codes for CASSHGVLVRGELFF.

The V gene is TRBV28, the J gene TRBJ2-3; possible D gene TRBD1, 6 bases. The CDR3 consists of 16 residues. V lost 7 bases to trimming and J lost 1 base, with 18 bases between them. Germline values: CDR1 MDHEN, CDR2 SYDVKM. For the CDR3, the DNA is TGTGCCAGCATCCGACAGGCGGTTCAGGGCACAGATACGCAGTATTTT. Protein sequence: CASIRQAVQGTDTQYF.

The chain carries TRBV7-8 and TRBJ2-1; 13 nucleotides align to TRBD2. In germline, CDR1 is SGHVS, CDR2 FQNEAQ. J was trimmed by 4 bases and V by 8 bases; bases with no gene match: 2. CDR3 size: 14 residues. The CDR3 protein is CASGLAGAYNEQFF. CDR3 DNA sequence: TGTGCCAGCGGACTAGCGGGAGCATACAATGAGCAGTTCTTC.

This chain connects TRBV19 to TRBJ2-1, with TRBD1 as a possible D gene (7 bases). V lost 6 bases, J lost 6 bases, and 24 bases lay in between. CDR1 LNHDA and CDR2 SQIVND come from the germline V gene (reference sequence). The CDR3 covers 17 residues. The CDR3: CASREGAGSNLRNEQFF. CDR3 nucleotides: TGTGCCAGTAGGGAGGGGGCGGGTTCTAACCTTCGCAATGAGCAGTTCTTC.

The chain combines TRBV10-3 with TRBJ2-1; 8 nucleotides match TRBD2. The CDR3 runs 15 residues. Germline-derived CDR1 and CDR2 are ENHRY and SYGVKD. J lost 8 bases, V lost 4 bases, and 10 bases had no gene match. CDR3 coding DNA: TGTGCCATCAGTGCATCCGGGACTAGTGAGGATGAGCAGTTCTTC. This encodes CAISASGTSEDEQFF.

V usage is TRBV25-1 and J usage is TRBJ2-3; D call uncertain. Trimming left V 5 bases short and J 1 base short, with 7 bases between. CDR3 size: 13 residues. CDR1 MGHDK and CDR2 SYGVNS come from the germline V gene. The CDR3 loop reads CASSFRGTDTQYF. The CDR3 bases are TGTGCCAGCAGTTTCCGGGGCACAGATACGCAGTATTTT.

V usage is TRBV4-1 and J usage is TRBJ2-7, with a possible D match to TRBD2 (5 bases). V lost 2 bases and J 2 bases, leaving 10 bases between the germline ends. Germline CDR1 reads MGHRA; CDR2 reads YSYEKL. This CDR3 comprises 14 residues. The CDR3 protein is CASSQLELAYEQYF. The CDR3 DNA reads TGCGCCAGCAGCCAACTTGAACTAGCCTACGAGCAGTACTTC.

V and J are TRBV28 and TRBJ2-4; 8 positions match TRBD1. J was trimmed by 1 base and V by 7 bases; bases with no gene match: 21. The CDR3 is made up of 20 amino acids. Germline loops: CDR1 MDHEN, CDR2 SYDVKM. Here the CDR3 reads CASTTTQLGQGALAKNIQYF. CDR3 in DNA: TGTGCCAGCACCACCACTCAACTTGGGCAGGGGGCACTCGCCAAAAACATTCAGTACTTC.